This note documents a single TCR beta chain sequence. The antigen is unknown. This sample stems from a study of CD8+ T cells in alopecia areata. On the study more broadly: Tofacitinib was taken orally by treated patients, and the dose was 5 to 10 mg twice daily.

RNA extraction was followed by reverse transcription into cDNA, which acted as the sequencing template. Clones were read by immunoSEQ multiplex PCR, and TCRdb kept only the in-frame ones, dropping some. Counted here are about 190,000 clones, 50% to 60% occurring once; the ten biggest clones make up over 0.55%. Looked up from germline, CDR1 is SGHRS and CDR2 is YFSETQ. The CDR3 runs to 14 residues. Trimming cost V 3 bases and J 2 bases, with 11 bases left between them. Treatment defined: oral pan-JAK inhibitor, 5-10 mg twice daily. Peripheral blood and lesional scalp punch biopsies came from alopecia areata patients. Study conclusions and caveats: With just one nonresponder, it is still uncertain whether baseline CD8+ expansion relates to response. Normal scalp showed lower clonality than lesional scalp, especially alopecia totalis/universalis.

This clonotype originated in a human donor with alopecia areata. The chain has TRBV5-1 and TRBJ2-5; D perhaps matches TRBD2 (6 bases). The sample in question was CD4+ T cells sorted from blood, obtained at week 4, from a patient treated with tofacitinib. CDR3 residues: CASSSGLVQETQYF. In nucleotides, the CDR3 is TGCGCCAGCAGCTCGGGACTCGTGCAAGAGACCCAGTACTTC.